This T cell receptor (beta chain) was observed in a study of cytomegalovirus exposure and HLA in healthy donors. Germline CDR1 reads SGHTA; CDR2 reads FQGNSA. The CDR3 totals 15 residues. The junction had 7 bases not matched to a gene; V was cut back by 4 bases and J by 3 bases. The PCR contained 60 Vbeta and 13 Jbeta primers. Repertoires were generated with immunoSEQ multiplex PCR, while TCRdb's copy carries only in-frame clones and drops some. The table has about 92,000 clones, roughly 80% seen once. The chain carries TRBV7-2 and TRBJ1-1; the match to TRBD1 covers 8 bases. The sequencing input was PBMCs. The sequence was obtained from a man in his forties or fifties in good health and CMV-seropositive. CDR3 DNA: TGTGCCAGCAGCTACAGGGACAGGCGGGACACTGAAGCTTTCTTT. This sequence encodes CASSYRDRRDTEAFF.